Detailed here is one TCR beta chain. Its binding antigen is unknown. Nothing much larger sits one base from this clone, and base qualities are not available. The data stem from a study of cytomegalovirus exposure and HLA in healthy donors (dated by TCRdb to between 2016 and 2019). Background for the entire study: According to a later analysis, one platform produced both the 110 or so validation repertoires and the 720 or so repertoires of the first cohort. The study was designed to test whether signatures of past pathogen exposure could be identified by cataloging public T cell receptors. The study combined high-throughput TCR immunosequencing, statistical association of individual TCRs with disease status, and machine learning to predict cytomegalovirus infection status. In addition to the first cohort of 666 subjects, a separate validation cohort of approximately 130 different subjects was used. Results the study describes overall, beyond this receptor: The study gave a list of 150 to 200 TCR beta chains associated with cytomegalovirus. Of the cluster scores, 94% were above 0 in a later analysis, which found that TCRs clustered in the first cohort also tended to co-occur in the 95 to 150 validation repertoires. Three of the identified cytomegalovirus-associated TCR beta chains were confirmed in vitro to be specific for cytomegalovirus antigens. The authors suggested that the approach could potentially be generalized to other disease states and immunological phenotypes. Across donors, most TCR sequences were observed very rarely, whereas some public TCRs were present in many individuals. The classifier was reported to diagnose cytomegalovirus status with high specificity and sensitivity in both the original cohort and the validation cohort. A later analysis had no HLA typing for the validation cohort, so co-occurrence there was scored across all 120 or so repertoires.

The donors belonged to the validation cohort of around 130 subjects, which was separate from the roughly 700-subject first cohort. CDR1 and CDR2 (SGHNT, YYREEE) derive from the germline V gene (reference sequence). Trimming removed 7 bases from V and 5 bases from J; the gene matches leave 13 bases unexplained. The CDR3 has 15 amino acids, counting the end cysteine and phenylalanine. The DNA shown is the 45-base CDR3, in frame from base 1. Library preparation was by the immunoSEQ multiplex PCR assay. On the study's bioinformatics: A statistical classification framework was built for diagnosing cytomegalovirus status from the catalog of TCR beta chain sequences. Drawn from immuneACCESS, this table holds only the in-frame rearrangements with V and J called that TCRdb kept. Clones are partly lost; checked studies trace under half to an unresolved V gene and leave the rest unexplained. V and J calls and clone size follow that table, whereas D and trimming were derived from the DNA. In all, the sample holds 50,000 to 65,000 clones, and roughly 87% of those were seen once. The ten largest make up roughly 15% of the sample.

The chain links TRBV5-4 with TRBJ2-5; TRBD2 aligns with 8 central bases. Sequencing was done on a sample of PBMCs. This receptor was obtained from a young woman in good health and CMV-seronegative. The CDR3 amino acid sequence is: CASRDGSGSTETQYF. The DNA sequence follows: TGTGCCAGCCGGGACGGGAGCGGGAGTACGGAGACCCAGTACTTC.